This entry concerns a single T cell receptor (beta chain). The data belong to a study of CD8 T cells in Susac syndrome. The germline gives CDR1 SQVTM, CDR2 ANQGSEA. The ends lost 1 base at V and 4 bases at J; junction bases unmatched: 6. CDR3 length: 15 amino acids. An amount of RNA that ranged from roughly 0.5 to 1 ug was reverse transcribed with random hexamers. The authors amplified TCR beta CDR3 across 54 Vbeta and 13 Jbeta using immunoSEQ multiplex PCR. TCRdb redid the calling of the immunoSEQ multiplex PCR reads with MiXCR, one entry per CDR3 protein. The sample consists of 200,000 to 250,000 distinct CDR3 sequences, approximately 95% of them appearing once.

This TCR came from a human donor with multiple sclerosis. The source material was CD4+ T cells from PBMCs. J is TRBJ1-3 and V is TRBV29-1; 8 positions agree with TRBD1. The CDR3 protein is CSVEGRGRVGNTIYF. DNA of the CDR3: TGCAGCGTTGAAGGCAGGGGGCGCGTGGGAAACACCATATATTTT.